The entry below gives a single TCR beta chain sequence along with its context. As handled by the study authors: Amplification of reference gene primers provided the estimated nucleated cell counts. Sequencing used immunoSEQ multiplex PCR; TCRdb keeps in-frame clones, though not all of them. That table gives V, J and clone size, and the DNA gave D and trimming. The sample includes fewer than 250,000 clones, around 90% of them seen just once. The germline gives CDR1 ENHRY, CDR2 SYGVKD. The CDR3 is made up of 16 amino acids. The ends lost 3 bases at V and 3 bases at J; junction bases unmatched: 9. These data belong to a study of blood T cell repertoires in COVID-19. Study information: Samples of COVID-19 (acute and convalescent) were obtained from the United States, Italy and Spain. Nucleic acid was either cDNA or gDNA, and it came from T cells, B-cell-depleted T cells, or PBMCs.

Sequencing was performed on peripheral blood. This clonotype was sampled from a man younger than 45 with COVID-19, enrolled during active disease. The rearrangement links TRBV10-3 to TRBJ1-2; 8 bases are a match to TRBD1. The DNA of the CDR3 is TGTGCCATCAGTGAAGCCTACAGGGGGGGTGACTATGGCTACACCTTC. This sequence encodes CAISEAYRGGDYGYTF.